Included here is one T cell receptor beta chain sequence, with context. Its antigen is still unknown. V lost 4 bases to trimming and J lost 1 base, with 8 bases between them. Per the germline V gene, CDR1 is SGDLS and CDR2 is YYNGEE. The CDR3 consists of 14 residues. TCRdb keeps only in-frame clones here, not all; method: immunoSEQ multiplex PCR. The sample shows approximately 54,000 clones, approximately 84% of them seen only once. The sample is drawn from a study of graft-versus-host responses after intestinal transplantation. Study information: Recipients got multivisceral, liver-intestinal, or isolated intestinal transplants. Recipients were all induced with anti-thymocyte globulin, then given tacrolimus and steroids for around three years. Study observations and caveats: GvH clones detected in recipient marrow included some appearing first in ileum or blood.

The receptor was isolated from a human donor who was the organ donor for an intestinal transplant. The source material was unstimulated CD4+ T cells sorted from spleen or lymph node cells, sampled before transplant. The rearrangement uses TRBV9 and TRBJ2-2; D unclear. The DNA of the CDR3 is TGTGCCAGCAGCTTTTTAGTGAACACCGGGGAGCTGTTTTTT. Translating it yields CASSFLVNTGELFF.